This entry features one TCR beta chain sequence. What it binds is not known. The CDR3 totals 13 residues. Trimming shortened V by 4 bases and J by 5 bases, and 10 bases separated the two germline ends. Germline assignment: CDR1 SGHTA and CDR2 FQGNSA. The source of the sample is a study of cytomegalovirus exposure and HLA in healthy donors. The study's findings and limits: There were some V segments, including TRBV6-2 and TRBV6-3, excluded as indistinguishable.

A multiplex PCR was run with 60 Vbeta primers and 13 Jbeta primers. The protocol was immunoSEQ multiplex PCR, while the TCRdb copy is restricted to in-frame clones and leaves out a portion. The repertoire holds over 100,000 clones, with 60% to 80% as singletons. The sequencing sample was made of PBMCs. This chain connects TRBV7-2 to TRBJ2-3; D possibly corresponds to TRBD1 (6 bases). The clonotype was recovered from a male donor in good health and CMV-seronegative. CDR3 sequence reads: CASSSGAGDTQYF. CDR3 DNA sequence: TGTGCCAGCAGCTCAGGGGCCGGAGATACGCAGTATTTT. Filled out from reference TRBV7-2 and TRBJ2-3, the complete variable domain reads GAGVSQSPSNKVTEKGKDVELRCDPISGHTALYWYRQSLGQGLEFLIYFQGNSAPDKSGLPSDRFSAERTGGSVSTLTIQRTQQEDSAVYLCASSSGAGDTQYFGPGTRLTVL.